This T cell receptor (beta chain) came from a study of T cell responses to AZD1222 COVID-19 vaccine. Study conclusions and caveats: Among AZD1222 vaccinees, only six were seropositive at baseline. Across spike, vaccine-associated CD4 TCRs were found, dominant at 160-218 and 743-854. Per reports, nearly half of all spike-specific TCRs target regions that are unmutated in variants.

About this clone itself: Its target is unknown.

Germline CDR1 LGHNA, CDR2 YSLEER. V trimming: 1 base; J trimming: 2 bases; junction bases outside the gene matches: 5. The CDR3 runs to 15 residues. Data came from immunoSEQ multiplex PCR; TCRdb stores just in-frame clones and leaves some out. The profile covers some 100,000 clones, with 87% appearing a single time and roughly a tenth taken by the ten largest. The TCR sequence derives from an adult who received the AZD1222 COVID-19 vaccine. The chain uses TRBV4-3 and TRBJ2-7, with 7 bases lining up with TRBD1. The sequences come from peripheral blood, collected 28 days after the second AZD1222 dose. CDR3 in DNA: TGCGCCAGCAGCCAAGGGTTGACAGGGACCTACGAGCAGTACTTC. This codes for CASSQGLTGTYEQYF.